The clone carrying this TCR beta chain came up a few times. This CDR3 spans 13 amino acids. V was clipped by 1 base and J by 10 bases, with 8 bases between them. The germline V gene encodes CDR1 SGHTA and CDR2 FQGNSA. This entry comes from a study of blood T cell repertoires in COVID-19. Study details: Samples of COVID-19 (acute and convalescent) were obtained from the United States, Italy and Spain. Nucleic acid was either cDNA or gDNA, and it came from T cells, B-cell-depleted T cells, or PBMCs.

In the study's own analysis: The assay estimated nucleated cells by amplifying reference gene primers. Sequencing was performed with immunoSEQ multiplex PCR; in TCRdb, only in-frame clones are kept and a portion is missing. The DNA gave D and trimming, while V, J and clone size come from that table. The top ten hold around 0.3% of the sample, which has just over 650,000 clones, over 80% seen once. The clonotype originates from a woman between 18 and 30 years old with acute or convalescent COVID-19. The sample consisted of peripheral blood. This chain joins TRBV7-2 and TRBJ1-6; D not certain. The CDR3 DNA reads as TGTGCCAGCAGCTTAGACAATCGATCACCCCTCCACTTT. Amino acid sequence: CASSLDNRSPLHF.